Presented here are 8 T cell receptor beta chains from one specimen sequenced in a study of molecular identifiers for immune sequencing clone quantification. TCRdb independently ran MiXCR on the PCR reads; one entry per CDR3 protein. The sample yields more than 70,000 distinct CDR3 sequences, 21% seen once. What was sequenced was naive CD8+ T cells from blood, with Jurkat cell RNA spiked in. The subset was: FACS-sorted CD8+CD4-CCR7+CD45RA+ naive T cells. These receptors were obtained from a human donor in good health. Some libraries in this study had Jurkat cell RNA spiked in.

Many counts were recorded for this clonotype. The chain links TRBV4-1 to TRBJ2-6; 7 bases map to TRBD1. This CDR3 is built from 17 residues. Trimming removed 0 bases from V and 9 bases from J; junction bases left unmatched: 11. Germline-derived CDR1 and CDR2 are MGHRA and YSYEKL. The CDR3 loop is CASSQDVDRDDFNVLTF. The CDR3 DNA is TGCGCCAGCAGCCAAGATGTCGACAGGGATGATTTCAACGTCCTGACTTTC.

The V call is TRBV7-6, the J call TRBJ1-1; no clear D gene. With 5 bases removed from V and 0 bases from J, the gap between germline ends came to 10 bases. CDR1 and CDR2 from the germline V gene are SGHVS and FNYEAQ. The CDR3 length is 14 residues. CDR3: CASSPGGMNTEAFF. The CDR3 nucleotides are TGTGCCAGCAGCCCCGGAGGCATGAACACTGAAGCTTTCTTT.

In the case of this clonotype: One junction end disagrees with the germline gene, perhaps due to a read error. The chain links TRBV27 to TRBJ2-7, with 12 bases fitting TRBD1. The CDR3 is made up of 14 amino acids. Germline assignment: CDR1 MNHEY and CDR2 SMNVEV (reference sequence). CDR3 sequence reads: CACRTGQGAGEQYF. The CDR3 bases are TGTGCCTGCAGAACGGGACAGGGGGCCGGCGAGCAGTACTTC.

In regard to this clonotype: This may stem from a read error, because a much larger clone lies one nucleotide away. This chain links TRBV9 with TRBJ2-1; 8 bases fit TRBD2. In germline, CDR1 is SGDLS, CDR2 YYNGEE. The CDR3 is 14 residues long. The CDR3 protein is CANSVVAGGDEQFF. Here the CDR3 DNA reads TGTGCCAACAGCGTAGTGGCGGGAGGCGATGAGCAGTTCTTC.

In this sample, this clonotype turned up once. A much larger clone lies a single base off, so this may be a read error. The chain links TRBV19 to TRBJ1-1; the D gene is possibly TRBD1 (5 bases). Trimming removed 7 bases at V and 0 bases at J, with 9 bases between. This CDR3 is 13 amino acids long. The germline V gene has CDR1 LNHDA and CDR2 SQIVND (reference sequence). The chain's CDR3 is CASKEGMNTEAFF. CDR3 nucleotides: TGTGCCAGTAAAGAGGGGATGAACACTGAAGCTTTCTTT. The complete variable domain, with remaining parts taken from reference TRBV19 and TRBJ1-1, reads DGGITQSPKYLFRKEGQNVTLSCEQNLNHDAMYWYRQDPGQGLRLIYYSQIVNDFQKGDIAEGYSVSREKKESFPLTVTSAQKNPTAFYLCASKEGMNTEAFFGQGTRLTVV.

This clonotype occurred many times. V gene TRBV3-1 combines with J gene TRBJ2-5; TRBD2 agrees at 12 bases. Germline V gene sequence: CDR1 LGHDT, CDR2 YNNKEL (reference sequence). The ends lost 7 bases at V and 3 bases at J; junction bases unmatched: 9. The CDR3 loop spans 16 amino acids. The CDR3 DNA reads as TGTGCCAGCATGCCTGGACTAGCGGGGCCAAAAGAGACCCAGTACTTC. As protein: CASMPGLAGPKETQYF.

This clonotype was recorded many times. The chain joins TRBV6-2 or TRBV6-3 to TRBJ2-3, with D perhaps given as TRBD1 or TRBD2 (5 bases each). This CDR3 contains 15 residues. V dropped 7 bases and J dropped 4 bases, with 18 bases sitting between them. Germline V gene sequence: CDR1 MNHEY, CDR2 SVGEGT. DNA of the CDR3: TGTGCCAGCACCTACGGGACCCAGGTGGCAGATACGCAGTATTTT. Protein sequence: CASTYGTQVADTQYF.

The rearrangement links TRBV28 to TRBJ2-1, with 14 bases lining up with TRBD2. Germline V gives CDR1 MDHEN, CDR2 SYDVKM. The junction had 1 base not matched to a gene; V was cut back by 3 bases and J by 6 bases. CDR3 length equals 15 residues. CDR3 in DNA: TGTGCCAGCAGTTTGACTAGCGGGAGGGCCAATGAGCAGTTCTTC. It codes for CASSLTSGRANEQFF.